The subject of this entry is one T cell receptor beta chain. The antigen remains undetermined. This sample is part of a study of T-cell memory formation after mild COVID-19. The CDR3 covers 14 residues. V was clipped by 0 bases and J by 2 bases, with 5 bases between them. Looked up from germline, CDR1 is MNHEY and CDR2 is SVGAGI. Study conclusions and caveats: Some SARS-CoV-2-responding clones were already detected in memory before infection. CD4+ contracting clones were found mainly in CM and EM, and CD8+ ones in EMRA. Second-wave clones that peaked on day 37 lacked confirmed SARS-CoV-2 specificity.

MiXCR, run by TCRdb on the 5' RACE reads, gives a single entry per CDR3 protein. The repertoire holds roughly 400,000 distinct CDR3 sequences, with around a sixth as singletons. V gene TRBV6-5 combines with J gene TRBJ1-3; the D is unclear. The source material was PBMCs or a T cell subset sorted from them (not recorded which). This sequence was found in a young man who had mild COVID-19 (a few samples of this study predate the infection). Cell type and time point are not known. Written as DNA, the CDR3 is TGTGCCAGCAGTTACTCAGAGGCTGGAAACACCATATATTTT. Amino acids: CASSYSEAGNTIYF.